The entry below gives a single TCR beta chain sequence along with its context. What it binds is unknown. The same CDR3 also results from other DNA sequences found in this sample. The CDR3 totals 12 residues. Trimming removed 4 bases from V and 0 bases from J; junction bases left unmatched: 0. Germline V gives CDR1 GTSNPN, CDR2 SVGIG (reference sequence). These data belong to a study of graft-versus-host responses after intestinal transplantation. This table comes from immunoSEQ multiplex PCR, and its TCRdb copy is limited to in-frame clones, with some not included. The sample holds roughly 46,000 clones, 80% to 95% seen once. Study-wide results and caveats: Recipient bone marrow held GvH clones, some seen earlier in ileum or blood.

Sample: PBMCs, taken more than 750 days after a first intestinal transplant, on the day of a second. This receptor was identified in a human patient who received an intestinal transplant, so some T cells may come from the graft donor. The chain employs TRBV30 and TRBJ2-7; 7 bases match TRBD2. The CDR3: CAWTSGSYEQYF. CDR3 DNA sequence: TGTGCCTGGACTAGCGGCTCCTACGAGCAGTACTTC.